The 5 T cell receptor beta chains below were found in one sample sequenced in a study of blood T cell repertoires in COVID-19. The data were produced by immunoSEQ multiplex PCR, yet TCRdb's version contains in-frame clones alone and is incomplete. Here the sample spans tens of thousands of clones, 75% to 90% being singletons. The sample taken for sequencing was peripheral blood. These receptor sequences come from a human donor in a cohort sampled during active COVID-19.

The rearrangement uses TRBV19 and TRBJ2-7, with 14 bases identical to TRBD2. Trimming cost V 10 bases and J 2 bases; bases outside gene matches: 13. CDR3 length: 17 residues. CDR1 is LNHDA, CDR2 SQIVND, per germline (reference sequence). The CDR3 sequence is CATTEGLAGGQTYEQYF. The CDR3 DNA reads as TGTGCCACTACTGAAGGACTAGCGGGAGGCCAAACCTACGAGCAGTACTTC.

This clone was seen just once. The chain couples TRBV27 to TRBJ1-2, with D tentatively TRBD1 (6 bases). With 1 base removed from V and 3 bases from J, the gap between germline ends came to 15 bases. The CDR3 covers 16 residues. CDR1 is MNHEY, CDR2 SMNVEV, per germline (reference sequence). In nucleotides, the CDR3 is TGTGCCAGCAGTTTATACGGCGAGACAGGCTACTATGGCTACACCTTC. It yields the protein CASSLYGETGYYGYTF.

The V call is TRBV7-2, the J call TRBJ2-1; D unclear. This CDR3 has 18 residues. The germline V and J ends were trimmed by 1 base and 8 bases, with 24 bases remaining between them. Germline assignment: CDR1 SGHTA and CDR2 FQGNSA. The CDR3 nucleotides read TGTGCCAGCAGCTTAGTTCGTCTTAGTTCTGTTTATTCCGATGAGCAGTTCTTC. This translates into CASSLVRLSSVYSDEQFF.

V gene TRBV5-1 combines with J gene TRBJ1-1; TRBD1 aligns across 9 bases. The V segment lost 4 bases and the J segment 4 bases; nucleotides outside the gene matches: 5. The CDR3 extends over 14 amino acids. Germline V gene data show CDR1 as SGHRS and CDR2 as YFSETQ. In DNA, the CDR3 is TGCGCCAGCAGCCCCGGACAGGGGAGCACTGAAGCTTTCTTT. Residues: CASSPGQGSTEAFF.

The gene calls are TRBV5-5 and TRBJ2-7; possibly TRBD1 for D (5 bases). Germline lookup yields CDR1 SGHKS and CDR2 YYEKEE (reference sequence). Trimming took off 2 bases at V and 5 bases at J, with 14 bases between the two ends. This CDR3 spans 14 amino acids. CDR3 region: CASSFGGRVDEQYF. The CDR3 nucleotides are TGTGCCAGCAGCTTCGGCGGCAGGGTCGACGAGCAGTACTTC. Full variable domain (missing parts from reference TRBV5-5 and TRBJ2-7): DAGVTQSPTHLIKTRGQQVTLRCSPISGHKSVSWYQQVLGQGPQFIFQYYEKEERGRGNFPDRFSARQFPNYSSELNVNALLLGDSALYLCASSFGGRVDEQYFGPGTRLTVT.